The 29 T cell receptor beta chains reported below all come from one sample, sequenced in a study of cytomegalovirus exposure and HLA in healthy donors. The PCR was carried out with 60 Vbeta primers and 13 Jbeta primers. The table came from immunoSEQ multiplex PCR; TCRdb's copy has only in-frame clones and leaves some out. The sample yields around 70,000 clones, approximately 79% seen once. Sequencing used PBMCs. These TCRs come from a woman aged 40 to 49 in good health and CMV-seropositive.

The chain combines TRBV15 with TRBJ2-5; 10 positions match TRBD2. After removal of 3 bases from V and 7 bases from J, the junction contained 11 bases not matched to a gene. CDR1 LNHNV and CDR2 YYDKDF come from the germline V gene (reference sequence). The CDR3 extends over 16 amino acids. In DNA form, the CDR3 reads TGTGCCACCAGCAGCCCTCTAGCGGGGGCCCTTTCGACCCAGTACTTC. It specifies CATSSPLAGALSTQYF.

V is TRBV28 and J is TRBJ2-7; D might be TRBD1 (6 bases). This CDR3 has 14 residues. Germline CDR1 is MDHEN and CDR2 is SYDVKM. Deletions cut 6 bases from V and 3 bases from J, with 15 bases between. The CDR3 here is CASSLVRGHYEQYF. DNA for the CDR3: TGTGCCAGCAGCCTCGTCCGGGGACACTACGAGCAGTACTTC.

The chain combines TRBV12-5 with TRBJ2-3; the D gene is possibly TRBD1 (6 bases). This CDR3 has 14 amino acids. Germline V gene sequence: CDR1 LGHNT, CDR2 FRNRAP. The V end lost 5 bases, the J end lost 4 bases, and 13 bases lay between the germline ends. CDR3 protein: CASGPQTGSDTQYF. The CDR3 DNA follows: TGTGCTAGTGGTCCGCAAACAGGGTCAGATACGCAGTATTTT.

The rearrangement links TRBV15 to TRBJ1-3; possibly TRBD1 for D (6 bases). Trimming removed 0 bases at V and 2 bases at J, with 11 bases between. Looked up from germline, CDR1 is LNHNV and CDR2 is YYDKDF (reference sequence). This CDR3 has 16 residues. The CDR3 DNA sequence: TGTGCCACCAGCAGAGATATGGCAGGGGCTGGAAACACCATATATTTT. It yields the protein CATSRDMAGAGNTIYF.

In DNA form, the CDR3 reads TGTGCCAGCAGTGGGGCGGGGGACCGTTCCTACACCTTC. This codes for CASSGAGDRSYTF. This chain joins TRBV2 and TRBJ1-2, with D perhaps matching TRBD1 (5 bases). Germline loops: CDR1 SNHLY, CDR2 FYNNEI. The CDR3 has 13 amino acids. V was pared by 4 bases and J by 10 bases, with 16 bases between.

The chain has TRBV18 and TRBJ1-1; no definite D call. V dropped 3 bases and J dropped 1 base, with 12 bases sitting between them. CDR1 is KGHSH and CDR2 is LQKENI in the germline V gene. This CDR3 is built from 15 residues. The CDR3 loop reads CASSPSTSPNTEAFF. The CDR3, as DNA: TGTGCCAGCTCACCTTCGACATCGCCGAACACTGAAGCTTTCTTT.

The chain links TRBV5-4 to TRBJ2-5, with TRBD1 as a possible D gene (5 bases). Germline CDR1 SGHNT, CDR2 YYREEE (reference sequence). This CDR3 has 14 amino acids. Deletions cut 0 bases from V and 2 bases from J, with 8 bases between. CDR3 DNA: TGTGCCAGCAGCTTGGGGGCAGGGCAAGAGACCCAGTACTTC. This gives the protein CASSLGAGQETQYF.

The genes are TRBV6-4 and TRBJ2-3; maybe TRBD1 (5 bases). Germline V gene lookup returns CDR1 MRHNA and CDR2 SNTAGT. Trimming left V 0 bases short and J 4 bases short, with 14 bases between. This CDR3 contains 16 residues. The CDR3 nucleotides read TGTGCCAGCAGTGACTCATGGGGCCTTAACGCAGATACGCAGTATTTT. Translated, it gives CASSDSWGLNADTQYF.

V is TRBV5-4 and J is TRBJ1-2, with D maybe TRBD1 (5 bases). The germline gives CDR1 SGHNT, CDR2 YYREEE (reference sequence). Trimming shortened V by 0 bases and J by 8 bases, and 11 bases separated the two germline ends. This CDR3 has 13 residues. CDR3 nucleotide sequence: TGTGCCAGCAGCTTGGACAGTCAGGGCGGCTACACCTTC. It is translated as CASSLDSQGGYTF.

The chain is built from TRBV9 and TRBJ2-2; 9 bases map to TRBD1. With V trimmed by 3 bases and J by 4 bases, 7 bases remained unmatched. Germline loops: CDR1 SGDLS, CDR2 YYNGEE. The CDR3 is 16 residues long. CDR3 DNA sequence: TGTGCCAGCAGCGCAACCGGGACAGGGCCCACCGGGGAGCTGTTTTTT. It codes for CASSATGTGPTGELFF.

This clone was picked up one time. The conserved phenylalanine or tryptophan is not found at the CDR3 terminus, so this likely reflects a read error. The chain has TRBV6-5 and TRBJ1-1, with 7 bases matching TRBD1. CDR1 is MNHEY, CDR2 SVGAGI, per germline. The CDR3 covers 15 residues. Losses at the gene ends were 4 bases for V and 0 bases for J; bases not matched to a gene: 5. The CDR3: CASSFTGTVNTEAFL. In DNA, the CDR3 is TGTGCCAGCAGTTTTACCGGGACAGTGAACACTGAAGCTTTCCTT.

Only a few counts were recorded for this clone. V usage is TRBV7-3 and J usage is TRBJ2-3; D gene uncertain. Trimming left V 2 bases short and J 2 bases short, with 5 bases between. CDR1 and CDR2 (germline): SGHTA, FQGTGA. CDR3 length: 13 amino acids. The CDR3 reads CASSLQITDTQYF. As DNA, the CDR3 is TGTGCCAGCAGCTTACAGATCACAGATACGCAGTATTTT.

This clone was detected only a few times. This chain connects TRBV6-5 to TRBJ1-1; 10 nucleotides match TRBD1. There are 14 residues in the CDR3. Germline CDR1 and CDR2: MNHEY and SVGAGI. Trimming at V came to 7 bases and at J to 4 bases, leaving 6 bases not matched to a gene. The CDR3 DNA reads as TGTGCCAGCACCATCCGGACAGGGGGCACTGAAGCTTTCTTT. Protein sequence: CASTIRTGGTEAFF.

The chain recombines TRBV7-6 with TRBJ1-1; D gene ambiguous. The germline gives CDR1 SGHVS, CDR2 FNYEAQ. V was trimmed by 0 bases and J by 1 base, leaving 6 bases between them. This CDR3 spans 14 amino acids. The CDR3 sequence is CASSLAAGNTEAFF. The CDR3 bases are TGTGCCAGCAGCTTAGCGGCGGGGAACACTGAAGCTTTCTTT.

The rearrangement uses TRBV16 and TRBJ2-5; D unresolved. Germline V gene lookup returns CDR1 KGHSY and CDR2 FQNENV. The CDR3 is 12 amino acids. The V gene lost 1 base and the J gene lost 6 bases, with 6 bases spanning the gap. The CDR3 is CASSQLRQTQYF. The CDR3 nucleotides read TGTGCCAGCAGCCAATTGAGGCAGACCCAGTACTTC.

The chain has TRBV19 and TRBJ1-3; D remains ambiguous. The CDR3 length is 13 residues. Germline CDR1 and CDR2: LNHDA and SQIVND (reference sequence). The V gene lost 8 bases and the J gene lost 1 base, with 9 bases spanning the gap. The CDR3 DNA reads as TGTGCCAGTGAGGATAGATCTGGAAACACCATATATTTT. Its translation is CASEDRSGNTIYF.

The V call is TRBV19, the J call TRBJ1-6; 9 nucleotides agree with TRBD1. V gave up 6 bases and J gave up 8 bases; unmatched junction bases: 5. This CDR3 is 14 amino acids long. CDR1 and CDR2 from the germline V gene are LNHDA and SQIVND (reference sequence). This CDR3 is CASRSRTGDSPLHF. The DNA of the CDR3 is TGTGCCAGTAGGTCAAGGACAGGGGATTCACCCCTCCACTTT.

J is TRBJ2-7 and V is TRBV9; maybe TRBD1 (5 bases). Germline loops: CDR1 SGDLS, CDR2 YYNGEE. CDR3 length equals 15 residues. Trimming stripped 0 bases from V and 3 bases from J, with 13 bases between. The CDR3 DNA reads as TGTGCCAGCAGCGTAGAGGCAGGGAATCACTACGAGCAGTACTTC. Translating it yields CASSVEAGNHYEQYF.

The V call is TRBV2, the J call TRBJ1-2, with D tentatively TRBD1 (5 bases). The CDR3 is 14 residues long. CDR1 SNHLY and CDR2 FYNNEI come from the germline V gene. V lost 3 bases to trimming and J lost 8 bases, with 16 bases between them. In DNA form, the CDR3 reads TGTGCCAGCAGTGAGGAACGGCAGGGAAACGGCTACACCTTC. Residues: CASSEERQGNGYTF.

This rearrangement joins TRBV14 to TRBJ2-2; D may be TRBD2 (6 bases). Germline-derived CDR1 and CDR2 are SGHDN and FVKESK. The CDR3 covers 17 residues. Trimming removed 0 bases at V and 5 bases at J, with 16 bases between. CDR3: CASSQDLGTAGTGELFF. The DNA of the CDR3 is TGTGCCAGCAGCCAAGATCTGGGCACCGCGGGGACCGGGGAGCTGTTTTTT.

The V and J genes are TRBV4-1 and TRBJ1-6; TRBD1 is a possible D gene (5 bases). Germline CDR1 reads MGHRA; CDR2 reads YSYEKL. The ends were cut back, 2 bases at V and 14 bases at J, with 10 bases in the middle. The CDR3 length is 12 residues. The CDR3 protein is CASSQFRGTLHF. DNA of the CDR3: TGCGCCAGCAGCCAATTTAGGGGTACCCTCCACTTT.

The chain employs TRBV5-4 and TRBJ1-6, with 8 bases fitting TRBD1. CDR3 length: 16 residues. CDR1 is SGHNT, CDR2 YYREEE, per germline (reference sequence). J gave up 6 bases and V 4 bases, and 9 bases lay outside the gene matches. In DNA form, the CDR3 reads TGTGCCAGCAGCGGGCGACAGGGGATACTTAATTCACCCCTCCACTTT. Its protein product is CASSGRQGILNSPLHF. The complete variable domain, with remaining parts taken from reference TRBV5-4 and TRBJ1-6, reads ETGVTQSPTHLIKTRGQQVTLRCSSQSGHNTVSWYQQALGQGPQFIFQYYREEENGRGNFPPRFSGLQFPNYSSELNVNALELDDSALYLCASSGRQGILNSPLHFGNGTRLTVT.

CDR3 region: CSVEESLPPREAFF. CDR3 nucleotide sequence: TGCAGCGTTGAAGAGTCCCTCCCCCCCAGAGAAGCTTTCTTT. The rearrangement joins TRBV29-1 to TRBJ1-1; no reliable D call. Germline CDR1 SQVTM, CDR2 ANQGSEA. The V end was cut by 0 bases, the J end by 8 bases, with 16 bases between. The CDR3 loop spans 14 amino acids.

This clone was picked up one time. A read error may account for a junction end that differs from germline. The J gene is TRBJ2-7, the V gene TRBV7-9; D is unclear. Germline V gives CDR1 SEHNR, CDR2 FQNEAQ (reference sequence). This CDR3 has 14 residues. The CDR3 reads CASSLGGFEYGQYF. DNA of the CDR3: TGTGCCAGCAGCTTAGGCGGTTTTGAATACGGGCAGTACTTC. The variable domain in full, with the rest retrieved from reference TRBV7-9 and TRBJ2-7, is DTGVSQNPRHKITKRGQNVTFRCDPISEHNRLYWYRQTLGQGPEFLTYFQNEAQLEKSRLLSDRFSAERPKGSFSTLEIQRTEQGDSAMYLCASSLGGFEYGQYFGPGTRLTVT.

This chain connects TRBV29-1 to TRBJ2-1, with 8 bases identical to TRBD2. There are 15 residues in the CDR3. Germline V gene lookup returns CDR1 SQVTM and CDR2 ANQGSEA. The junction had 18 bases not matched to a gene; V was cut back by 8 bases and J by 9 bases. The CDR3 protein is CSTPGAGGWRGEQFF. The CDR3 bases are TGCAGCACCCCCGGGGCGGGGGGTTGGAGGGGTGAGCAGTTCTTC.

This clone was observed a handful of times. The chain is built from TRBV5-1 and TRBJ1-5; tentative D call: TRBD1 (5 bases). Germline CDR1 and CDR2: SGHRS and YFSETQ. The CDR3 sequence is 15 residues long. The ends were cut back, 0 bases at V and 3 bases at J, with 10 bases in the middle. CDR3 amino acids: CASSLDGGTNQPQHF. The CDR3 DNA sequence: TGCGCCAGCAGCTTGGACGGGGGAACCAATCAGCCCCAGCATTTT.

The genes are TRBV9 and TRBJ2-7; possible D gene TRBD2, 5 bases. Germline CDR1 SGDLS, CDR2 YYNGEE. The CDR3 length is 13 residues. The V end lost 4 bases, the J end lost 7 bases, and 15 bases lay between the germline ends. CDR3 in amino acids: CASSPGLLHEQYF. DNA of the CDR3: TGTGCCAGCAGCCCCGGACTGCTTCATGAGCAGTACTTC.

The rearrangement links TRBV18 to TRBJ1-4; 8 bases align to TRBD1. The CDR3 runs 16 residues. Trimming cost V 3 bases and J 7 bases; bases outside gene matches: 10. CDR1 and CDR2 (germline): KGHSH, LQKENI. This chain's CDR3 is CASSPPLRGRSEKLFF. In nucleotides, the CDR3 is TGTGCCAGCTCACCCCCACTCAGGGGGCGGTCTGAAAAACTGTTTTTT.

This clone occurred a few times. The rearrangement uses TRBV12-5 and TRBJ1-5, with a tentative D call TRBD1 (5 bases). Germline V CDR1 and CDR2: LGHNT, FRNRAP. This CDR3 spans 13 amino acids. The CDR3 bases are TGTGCCTCTCAGACAGATAGCAATCAGCCCCAGCATTTT. This translates into CASQTDSNQPQHF.